The 16 T cell receptor beta chains presented below share a single source sample, sequenced in a study of CD8+CD57+ T cells in acquired aplastic anemia. The template used for profiling TCR beta VDJ and CDR3 was genomic DNA. TCRdb fed the reads into MiXCR, producing one record per CDR3 protein. The table records fewer than 200,000 distinct CDR3 sequences, 71% of them present only once. All patients picked for sequencing had shown, by flow cytometry, an expansion of CD8+CD57+ cells. The sample consisted of sorted CD4+, CD8+, or CD8+CD57+ T cells (not recorded which) from PBMCs. The receptors derive from a human donor with aplastic anemia.

This rearrangement joins TRBV24-1 to TRBJ2-5; 7 positions match TRBD1. This CDR3 is 15 amino acids long. The V segment lost 4 bases and the J segment 3 bases; nucleotides outside the gene matches: 7. The germline CDR1 and CDR2 sequences are KGHDR and SFDVKD. The CDR3 spells CATSDQTGNEETQYF. The CDR3 DNA follows: TGTGCCACCAGTGACCAGACAGGGAATGAAGAGACCCAGTACTTC.

This clonotype was counted at least ten times. The chain employs TRBV6-4 and TRBJ1-1, with TRBD1 matching 10 bases. The CDR3 is made up of 16 amino acids. Trimming cost V 0 bases and J 9 bases; bases outside gene matches: 10. The germline V gene encodes CDR1 MRHNA and CDR2 SNTAGT. Here the CDR3 DNA reads TGTGCCAGCAGTGACTCAGAAGGACAGGGGGGCAGTAAAGCTTTCTTT. Translated, it gives CASSDSEGQGGSKAFF.

In DNA, the CDR3 is TGTGCCAGCAGCCAGCTTGACAGGGAAGTAACTGAAGCTTTCTTT. This sequence encodes CASSQLDREVTEAFF. The chain is built from TRBV4-2 and TRBJ1-1; 7 bases are shared with TRBD1. The V and J ends lost 3 bases and 5 bases, in that order; junction bases with no gene match: 9. The germline CDR1 and CDR2 sequences are LGHNA and YNFKEQ. The CDR3 extends over 15 amino acids.

This clonotype was counted only a few times. For the CDR3, the DNA is TGTGCCAGTAGGCTGACAGGGGGTACAGATACGCAGTATTTT. This encodes CASRLTGGTDTQYF. The chain carries TRBV19 and TRBJ2-3; 9 bases match TRBD1. Germline values: CDR1 LNHDA, CDR2 SQIVND (reference sequence). The CDR3 has 14 residues. V lost 6 bases and J lost 3; bases outside the gene matches: 4.

Points on this clonotype: This may be a read error, as it is one base from a much larger clone. The chain combines TRBV2 with TRBJ2-7; D is perhaps TRBD2 (5 bases). The V gene lost 2 bases and the J gene lost 0 bases, with 14 bases spanning the gap. Germline loops: CDR1 SNHLY, CDR2 FYNNEI. CDR3 length: 16 residues. CDR3 DNA: TGTGCCAGCAGTGAATCGGCGGGTTCCCTCTCCTACGAGCAGTACTTC. Its translation: CASSESAGSLSYEQYF. The complete variable domain, with remaining parts taken from reference TRBV2 and TRBJ2-7, reads EPEVTQTPSHQVTQMGQEVILRCVPISNHLYFYWYRQILGQKVEFLVSFYNNEISEKSEIFDDQFSVERPDGSNFTLKIRSTKLEDSAMYFCASSESAGSLSYEQYFGPGTRLTVT.

This clonotype was observed a single time. The V gene is TRBV7-9, the J gene TRBJ1-5, with 9 bases aligning to TRBD1. The germline CDR1 and CDR2 sequences are SEHNR and FQNEAQ (reference sequence). Losses at the gene ends were 3 bases for V and 11 bases for J; bases not matched to a gene: 14. The CDR3 consists of 16 residues. CDR3 nucleotide sequence: TGTGCCAGCAGCTTTACCGGGACAGGGAGGGACGTGGCCCAGCATTTT. Amino acid sequence: CASSFTGTGRDVAQHF.

The chain couples TRBV7-3 to TRBJ2-7; TRBD2 aligns across 7 bases. The ends lost 3 bases at V and 0 bases at J; junction bases unmatched: 8. The CDR3 length is 16 residues. Per the germline V gene, CDR1 is SGHTA and CDR2 is FQGTGA. The chain's CDR3 is CASSLSPGRDSYEQYF. The CDR3 DNA reads TGTGCCAGCAGCTTGAGTCCGGGGAGGGACTCCTACGAGCAGTACTTC.

The chain carries TRBV10-3 and TRBJ1-2; no definite D call. Deletions cut 3 bases from V and 2 bases from J, with 7 bases between. CDR1 is ENHRY and CDR2 is SYGVKD in the germline V gene. This CDR3 contains 13 residues. CDR3 nucleotide sequence: TGTGCCATCAGTGATGGACTAAACTATGGCTACACCTTC. This encodes CAISDGLNYGYTF.

The CDR3 sequence: CATNRDRAVERGNTIYF. The CDR3 DNA is TGTGCCACCAACCGGGACAGGGCCGTAGAACGTGGAAACACCATATATTTT. The chain recombines TRBV24-1 with TRBJ1-3; 9 bases are a match to TRBD1. CDR3 length: 17 amino acids. V shed 8 bases, J shed 3 bases, and the junction held 13 bases outside the gene matches. CDR1 and CDR2 from the germline V gene are KGHDR and SFDVKD.

This chain links TRBV20-1 with TRBJ2-5, with a tentative D call TRBD2 (5 bases). CDR1 and CDR2 (germline): DFQATT, SNEGSKA (reference sequence). This CDR3 contains 14 residues. V lost 6 bases, J lost 7 bases, and 21 bases lay in between. The CDR3 region has the DNA TGCAGTGCGATCCGGGATACCCCCGGGTGGACCCAGTACTTC. Translated, it gives CSAIRDTPGWTQYF.

The gene calls are TRBV20-1 and TRBJ1-2; the D is unclear. The V end lost 5 bases, the J end lost 8 bases, and 12 bases lay between the germline ends. The CDR3 has 11 residues. Germline V gene sequence: CDR1 DFQATT, CDR2 SNEGSKA (reference sequence). CDR3 amino acids: CSAPTREGYTF. CDR3 bases: TGCAGTGCTCCAACAAGGGAAGGCTACACCTTC.

The genes are TRBV29-1 and TRBJ2-3; the D gene could be TRBD1 or TRBD2 (5 bases each). Germline CDR1 reads SQVTM; CDR2 reads ANQGSEA. The CDR3 covers 14 residues. The V end lost 0 bases, the J end lost 4 bases, and 11 bases lay between the germline ends. The CDR3 coding sequence is TGCAGCGTTGAAGAGCTACTAGGGGCAGATACGCAGTATTTT. Translation: CSVEELLGADTQYF.

V is TRBV24-1 and J is TRBJ1-1; no clear D gene. V dropped 10 bases and J dropped 2 bases, with 13 bases sitting between them. This CDR3 comprises 13 residues. The germline gives CDR1 KGHDR, CDR2 SFDVKD. CDR3 protein: CATQRQYNTEAFF. The DNA of the CDR3 is TGTGCCACTCAACGTCAGTATAACACTGAAGCTTTCTTT.

The V and J genes are TRBV6-1 and TRBJ2-3; 13 bases match TRBD2. V trimming: 3 bases; J trimming: 5 bases; junction bases outside the gene matches: 5. The CDR3 loop spans 16 amino acids. The germline gives CDR1 MNHNS, CDR2 SASEGT. This chain's CDR3 is CASSETSGRTRDTQYF. The CDR3 nucleotides read TGTGCCAGCAGTGAGACTAGCGGGAGGACCCGAGATACGCAGTATTTT.

This chain links TRBV15 with TRBJ2-7; 9 bases are shared with TRBD2. CDR1 LNHNV and CDR2 YYDKDF come from the germline V gene (reference sequence). Germline trimming cut 0 bases from V and 5 bases from J; bases unmatched to any gene: 2. The CDR3 covers 14 residues. The CDR3 DNA is TGTGCCACCAGCAGAGAGCGGGGGGGAAACGAGCAGTACGTC. It specifies CATSRERGGNEQYV.

CDR3 residues: CASSPGQGRGETQYF. CDR3 DNA sequence: TGTGCCAGCAGCCCCGGACAGGGTCGAGGGGAGACCCAGTACTTC. The V gene is TRBV7-7, the J gene TRBJ2-5, with 8 bases fitting TRBD1. The germline V gene encodes CDR1 SSHAT and CDR2 FNYEAQ (reference sequence). The trim removed 5 bases at V and 5 bases at J, leaving 10 bases unmatched. The CDR3 consists of 15 residues.